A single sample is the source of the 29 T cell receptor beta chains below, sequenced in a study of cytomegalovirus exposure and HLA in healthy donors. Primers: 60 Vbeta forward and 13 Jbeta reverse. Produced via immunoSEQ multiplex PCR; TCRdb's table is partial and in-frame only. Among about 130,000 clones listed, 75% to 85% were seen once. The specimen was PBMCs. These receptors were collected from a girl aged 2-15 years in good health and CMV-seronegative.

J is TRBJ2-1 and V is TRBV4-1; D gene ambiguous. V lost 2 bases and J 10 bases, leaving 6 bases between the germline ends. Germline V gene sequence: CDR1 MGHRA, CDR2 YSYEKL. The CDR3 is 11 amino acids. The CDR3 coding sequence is TGCGCCAGCAGCCAATCTCTCGAGCAGTTCTTC. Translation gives CASSQSLEQFF.

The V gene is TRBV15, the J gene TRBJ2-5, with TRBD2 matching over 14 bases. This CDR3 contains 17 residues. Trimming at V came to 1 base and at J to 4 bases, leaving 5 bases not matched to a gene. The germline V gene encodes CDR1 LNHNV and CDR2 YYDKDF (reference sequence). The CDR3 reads CATSRGGTSGGPETQYF. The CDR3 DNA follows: TGTGCCACCAGCAGAGGTGGGACTAGCGGGGGCCCAGAGACCCAGTACTTC.

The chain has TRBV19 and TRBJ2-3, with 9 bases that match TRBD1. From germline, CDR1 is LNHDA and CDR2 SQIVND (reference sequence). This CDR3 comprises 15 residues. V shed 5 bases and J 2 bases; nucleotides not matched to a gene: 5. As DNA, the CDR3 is TGTGCCAGTAGTCCGGACAGGGGCAACACAGATACGCAGTATTTT. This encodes CASSPDRGNTDTQYF.

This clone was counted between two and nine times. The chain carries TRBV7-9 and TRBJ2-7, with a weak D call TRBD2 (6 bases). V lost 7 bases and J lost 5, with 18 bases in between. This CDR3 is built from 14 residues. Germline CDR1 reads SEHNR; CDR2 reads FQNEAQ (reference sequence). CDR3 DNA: TGTGCCAGCAACCCGACGGGGGTCAGGGACGAGCAGTACTTC. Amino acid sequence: CASNPTGVRDEQYF.

As DNA, the CDR3 is TGTGCCAGCAGCCCCGGACTAGCGGGGGACAACAATGAGCAGTTCTTC. As protein: CASSPGLAGDNNEQFF. The V gene is TRBV7-3, the J gene TRBJ2-1, with 13 bases matching TRBD2. The CDR3 contains 16 residues. The V segment lost 5 bases and the J segment 5 bases; nucleotides outside the gene matches: 6. The germline CDR1 and CDR2 sequences are SGHTA and FQGTGA.

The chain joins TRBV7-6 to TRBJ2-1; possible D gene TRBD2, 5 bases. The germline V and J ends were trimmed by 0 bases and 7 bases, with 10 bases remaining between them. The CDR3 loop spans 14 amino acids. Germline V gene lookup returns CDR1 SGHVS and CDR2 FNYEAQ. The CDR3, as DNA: TGTGCCAGCAGCTTAGCGGGAGTCCAGAATGAGCAGTTCTTC. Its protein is CASSLAGVQNEQFF.

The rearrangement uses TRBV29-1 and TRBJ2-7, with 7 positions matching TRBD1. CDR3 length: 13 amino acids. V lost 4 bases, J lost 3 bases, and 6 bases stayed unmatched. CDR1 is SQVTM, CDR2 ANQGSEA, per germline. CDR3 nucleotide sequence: TGCAGCGTTGGTCGGGACAGATTCTACGAGCAGTACTTC. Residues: CSVGRDRFYEQYF.

The CDR3 loop reads CASSLKGNNEQFF. The CDR3 DNA reads TGTGCCAGCAGCTTAAAGGGGAACAATGAGCAGTTCTTC. The chain couples TRBV7-8 to TRBJ2-1, with a possible D match to TRBD1 (5 bases). CDR1 and CDR2 (germline): SGHVS, FQNEAQ. The length of the CDR3 is 13 residues. V was trimmed by 2 bases and J by 5 bases, leaving 7 bases between them.

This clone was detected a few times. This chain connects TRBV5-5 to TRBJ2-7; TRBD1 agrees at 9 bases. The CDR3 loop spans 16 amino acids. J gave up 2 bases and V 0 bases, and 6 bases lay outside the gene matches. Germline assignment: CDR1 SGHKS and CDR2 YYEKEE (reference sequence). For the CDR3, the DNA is TGTGCCAGCAGCTTGGACCGGGACAGGGTAACCTACGAGCAGTACTTC. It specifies CASSLDRDRVTYEQYF.

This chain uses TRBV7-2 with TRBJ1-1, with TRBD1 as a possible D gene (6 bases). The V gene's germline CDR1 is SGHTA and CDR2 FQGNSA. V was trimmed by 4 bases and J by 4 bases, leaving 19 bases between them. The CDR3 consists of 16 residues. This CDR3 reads CASSSTWGLPSTEAFF. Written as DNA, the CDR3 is TGTGCCAGCAGCTCGACGTGGGGGCTTCCGAGCACTGAAGCTTTCTTT. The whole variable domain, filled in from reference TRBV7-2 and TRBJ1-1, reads GAGVSQSPSNKVTEKGKDVELRCDPISGHTALYWYRQSLGQGLEFLIYFQGNSAPDKSGLPSDRFSAERTGGSVSTLTIQRTQQEDSAVYLCASSSTWGLPSTEAFFGQGTRLTVV.

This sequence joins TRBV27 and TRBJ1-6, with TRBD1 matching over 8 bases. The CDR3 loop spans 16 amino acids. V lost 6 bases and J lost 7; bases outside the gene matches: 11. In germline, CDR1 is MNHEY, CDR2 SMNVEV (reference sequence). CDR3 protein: CASSLFKGQVNSPLHF. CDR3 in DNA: TGTGCCAGCAGCCTATTTAAGGGACAGGTGAATTCACCCCTCCACTTT.

The CDR3 nucleotides are TGTGCCTGGAGTGTGGCGCACAGGTTTCCCTCCTACGAGCAGTACTTC. Translated: CAWSVAHRFPSYEQYF. The rearrangement uses TRBV30 and TRBJ2-7, with D perhaps matching TRBD1 (5 bases). From germline, CDR1 is GTSNPN and CDR2 SVGIG (reference sequence). The CDR3 runs to 16 residues. V was trimmed by 0 bases and J by 0 bases, leaving 15 bases between them.

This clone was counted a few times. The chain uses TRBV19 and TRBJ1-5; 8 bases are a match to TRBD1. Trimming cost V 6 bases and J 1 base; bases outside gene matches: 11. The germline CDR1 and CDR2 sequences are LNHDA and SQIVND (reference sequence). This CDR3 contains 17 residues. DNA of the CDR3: TGTGCCAGTAGCCCAGGGACAGGTCGGGGGAGCAATCAGCCCCAGCATTTT. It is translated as CASSPGTGRGSNQPQHF. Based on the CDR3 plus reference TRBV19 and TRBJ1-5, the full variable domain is DGGITQSPKYLFRKEGQNVTLSCEQNLNHDAMYWYRQDPGQGLRLIYYSQIVNDFQKGDIAEGYSVSREKKESFPLTVTSAQKNPTAFYLCASSPGTGRGSNQPQHFGDGTRLSIL.

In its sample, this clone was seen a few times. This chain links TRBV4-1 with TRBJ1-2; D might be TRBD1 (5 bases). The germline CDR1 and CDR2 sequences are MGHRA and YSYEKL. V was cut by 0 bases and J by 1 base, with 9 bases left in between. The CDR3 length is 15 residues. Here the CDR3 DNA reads TGCGCCAGCAGCCAAGAGGGGCTTATTAACTATGGCTACACCTTC. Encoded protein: CASSQEGLINYGYTF.

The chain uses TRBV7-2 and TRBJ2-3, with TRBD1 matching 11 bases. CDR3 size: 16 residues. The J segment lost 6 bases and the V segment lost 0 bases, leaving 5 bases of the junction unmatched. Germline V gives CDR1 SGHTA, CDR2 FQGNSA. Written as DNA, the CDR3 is TGTGCCAGCAGCTTAGCACGGACAGGGGGCGCGGATACGCAGTATTTT. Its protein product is CASSLARTGGADTQYF. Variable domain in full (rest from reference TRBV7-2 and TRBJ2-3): GAGVSQSPSNKVTEKGKDVELRCDPISGHTALYWYRQSLGQGLEFLIYFQGNSAPDKSGLPSDRFSAERTGGSVSTLTIQRTQQEDSAVYLCASSLARTGGADTQYFGPGTRLTVL.

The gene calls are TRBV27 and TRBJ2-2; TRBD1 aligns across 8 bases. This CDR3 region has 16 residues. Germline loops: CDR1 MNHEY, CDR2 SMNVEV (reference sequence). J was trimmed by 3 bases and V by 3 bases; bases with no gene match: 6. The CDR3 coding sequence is TGTGCCAGCAGTTTTTCCCGGACAGGGTACACCGGGGAGCTGTTTTTT. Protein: CASSFSRTGYTGELFF.

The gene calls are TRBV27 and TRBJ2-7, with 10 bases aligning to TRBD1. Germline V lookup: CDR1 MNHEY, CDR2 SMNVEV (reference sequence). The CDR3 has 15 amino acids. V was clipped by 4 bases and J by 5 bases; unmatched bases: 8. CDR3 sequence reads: CASSSRDRGYDEQYF. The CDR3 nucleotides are TGTGCCAGCAGTTCCCGGGACAGGGGATATGACGAGCAGTACTTC.

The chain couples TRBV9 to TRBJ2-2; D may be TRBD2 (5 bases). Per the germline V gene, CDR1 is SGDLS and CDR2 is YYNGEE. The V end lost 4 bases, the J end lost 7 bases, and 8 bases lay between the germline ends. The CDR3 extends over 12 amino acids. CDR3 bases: TGTGCCAGCAGCCCCGCGGGCGGGGAGCTGTTTTTT. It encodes CASSPAGGELFF.

DNA for the CDR3: TGTGCCTGGAGGCGGGGGTCGTCGGACACTGAAGCTTTCTTT. Amino acids: CAWRRGSSDTEAFF. This chain uses TRBV30 with TRBJ1-1, with D tentatively TRBD1 (5 bases). V was cut by 3 bases and J by 3 bases, with 14 bases left in between. There are 14 residues in the CDR3. The V gene's germline CDR1 is GTSNPN and CDR2 SVGIG (reference sequence).

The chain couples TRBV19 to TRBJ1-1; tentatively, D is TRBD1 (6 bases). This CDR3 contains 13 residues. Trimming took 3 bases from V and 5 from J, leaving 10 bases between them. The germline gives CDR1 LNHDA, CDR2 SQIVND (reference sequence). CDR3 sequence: CASSISRGTEAFF. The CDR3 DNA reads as TGTGCCAGTAGTATCTCCAGGGGAACTGAAGCTTTCTTT.

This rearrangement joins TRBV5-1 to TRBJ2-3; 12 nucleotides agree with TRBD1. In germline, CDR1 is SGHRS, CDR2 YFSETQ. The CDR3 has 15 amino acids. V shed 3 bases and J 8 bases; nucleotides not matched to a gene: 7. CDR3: CASSSRDRGRVTQYF. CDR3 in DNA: TGCGCCAGCAGCTCCCGGGACAGGGGGCGGGTTACGCAGTATTTT.

The CDR3 loop is CASPWDLNNEQFF. CDR3 in DNA: TGTGCCAGCCCCTGGGACTTAAACAATGAGCAGTTCTTC. The chain carries TRBV27 and TRBJ2-1, with D perhaps matching TRBD2 (6 bases). The CDR3 runs 13 residues. Germline-derived CDR1 and CDR2 are MNHEY and SMNVEV (reference sequence). V shed 8 bases and J shed 5 bases, with 13 bases lying between them.

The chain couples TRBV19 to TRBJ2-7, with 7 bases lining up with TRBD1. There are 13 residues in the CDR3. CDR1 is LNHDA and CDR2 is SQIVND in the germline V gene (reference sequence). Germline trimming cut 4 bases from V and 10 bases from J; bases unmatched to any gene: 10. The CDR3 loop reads CASSRGTGEVQYF. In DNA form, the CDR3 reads TGTGCCAGTAGTAGGGGAACAGGGGAAGTCCAGTACTTC.

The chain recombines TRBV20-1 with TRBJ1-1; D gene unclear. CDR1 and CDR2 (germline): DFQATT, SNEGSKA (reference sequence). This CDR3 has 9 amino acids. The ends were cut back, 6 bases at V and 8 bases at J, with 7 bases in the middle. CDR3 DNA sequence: TGCAGTGCCTCGGGGGAAGCTTTCTTT. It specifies CSASGEAFF.

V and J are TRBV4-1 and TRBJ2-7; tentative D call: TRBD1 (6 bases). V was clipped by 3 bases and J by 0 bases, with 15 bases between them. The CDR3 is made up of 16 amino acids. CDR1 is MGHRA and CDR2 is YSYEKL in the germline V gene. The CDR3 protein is CASSQEPGTHSYEQYF. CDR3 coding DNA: TGCGCCAGCAGCCAGGAACCCGGGACACACTCCTACGAGCAGTACTTC.

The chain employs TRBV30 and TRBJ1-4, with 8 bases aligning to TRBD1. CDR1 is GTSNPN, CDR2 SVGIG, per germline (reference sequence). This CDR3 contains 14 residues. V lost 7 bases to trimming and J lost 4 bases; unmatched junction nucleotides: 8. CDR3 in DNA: TGTGCCTCCGGGACAGGCCCTCTTAATGAAAAACTGTTTTTT. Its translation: CASGTGPLNEKLFF.

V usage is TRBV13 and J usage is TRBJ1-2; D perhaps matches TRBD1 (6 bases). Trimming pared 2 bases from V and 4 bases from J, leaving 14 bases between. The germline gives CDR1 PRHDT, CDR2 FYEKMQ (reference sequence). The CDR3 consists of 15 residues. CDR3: CASSLSVRGSYGYTF. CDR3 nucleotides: TGTGCCAGCAGCTTAAGCGTCAGGGGTTCCTATGGCTACACCTTC.

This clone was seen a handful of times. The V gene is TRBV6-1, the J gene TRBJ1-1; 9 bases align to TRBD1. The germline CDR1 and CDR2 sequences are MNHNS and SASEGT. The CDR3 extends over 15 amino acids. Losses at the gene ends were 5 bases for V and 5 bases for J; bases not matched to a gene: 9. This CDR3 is CASSQGTGFGTEAFF. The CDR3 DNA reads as TGTGCCAGCAGTCAAGGGACAGGGTTCGGTACTGAAGCTTTCTTT.

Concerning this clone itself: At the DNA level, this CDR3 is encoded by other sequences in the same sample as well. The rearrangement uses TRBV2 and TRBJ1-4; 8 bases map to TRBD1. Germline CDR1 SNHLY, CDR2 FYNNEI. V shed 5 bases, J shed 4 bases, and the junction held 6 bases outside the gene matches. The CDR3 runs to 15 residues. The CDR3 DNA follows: TGTGCCAGCAGTACGACAGGGGCACTTAATGAAAAACTGTTTTTT. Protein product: CASSTTGALNEKLFF.